This T cell receptor (beta chain) originates from a study of T cell changes during pregnancy in multiple sclerosis. Per germline, CDR1 SGHVS and CDR2 FQNEAQ. V dropped 1 base and J dropped 2; count of bases not matched to a gene: 2. The CDR3 runs to 16 residues. Sequencing used immunoSEQ multiplex PCR; TCRdb keeps in-frame clones, though not all of them. The data hold some 43,000 clones, with about 92% observed a single time. V gene TRBV7-8 combines with J gene TRBJ2-1; TRBD1 agrees at 10 bases. Here the sequenced sample was CD8+ T cells from peripheral blood mononuclear cells, taken in the first trimester of pregnancy. The sequence was collected from a female donor with multiple sclerosis, enrolled in a pregnancy study. The CDR3 nucleotides read TGTGCCAGCAGCTTAGTTGGGACAGGGGCCTACAATGAGCAGTTCTTC. This codes for CASSLVGTGAYNEQFF.